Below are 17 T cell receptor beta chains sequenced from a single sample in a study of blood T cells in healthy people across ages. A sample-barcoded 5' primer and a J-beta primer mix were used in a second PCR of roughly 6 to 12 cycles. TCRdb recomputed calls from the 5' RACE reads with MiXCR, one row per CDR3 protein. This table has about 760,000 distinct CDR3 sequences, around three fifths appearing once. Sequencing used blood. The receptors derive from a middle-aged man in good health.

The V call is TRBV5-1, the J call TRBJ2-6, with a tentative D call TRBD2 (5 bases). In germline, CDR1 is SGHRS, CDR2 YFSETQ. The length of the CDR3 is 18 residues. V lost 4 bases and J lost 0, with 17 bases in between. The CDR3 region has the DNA TGCGCCAGCAGCATGGACGGACTGATAAGCTCTGGGGCCAACGTCCTGACTTTC. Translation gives CASSMDGLISSGANVLTF.

CDR3 protein: CAISGSGDTQYF. The CDR3 DNA reads as TGTGCCATCAGTGGGTCCGGGGATACGCAGTATTTT. This chain links TRBV10-3 with TRBJ2-3; the D is unclear. This CDR3 spans 12 amino acids. V lost 4 bases to trimming and J lost 6 bases, with 8 bases between them. Germline V CDR1 and CDR2: ENHRY, SYGVKD.

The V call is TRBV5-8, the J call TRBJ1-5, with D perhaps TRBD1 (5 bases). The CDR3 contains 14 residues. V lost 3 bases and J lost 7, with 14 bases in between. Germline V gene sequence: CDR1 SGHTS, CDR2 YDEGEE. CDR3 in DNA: TGTGCCAGCAGCTCTAGGTTGAGACAGCAGCCCCAGCATTTT. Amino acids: CASSSRLRQQPQHF.

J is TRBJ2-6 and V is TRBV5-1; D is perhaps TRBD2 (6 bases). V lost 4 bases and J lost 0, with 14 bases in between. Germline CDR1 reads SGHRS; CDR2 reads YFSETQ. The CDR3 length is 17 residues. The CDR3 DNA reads TGCGCCAGCAGCCCGGAGGGTGGGGGCTCTGGGGCCAACGTCCTGACTTTC. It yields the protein CASSPEGGGSGANVLTF.

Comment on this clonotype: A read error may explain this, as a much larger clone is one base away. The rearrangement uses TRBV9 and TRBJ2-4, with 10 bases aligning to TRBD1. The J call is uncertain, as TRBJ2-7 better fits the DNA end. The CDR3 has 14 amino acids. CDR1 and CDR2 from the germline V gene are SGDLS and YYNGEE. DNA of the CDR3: TGTGCCAGCAGCGCCCGGACAGGGGGCTACGAGCAGTACTTC. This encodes CASSARTGGYEQYF.

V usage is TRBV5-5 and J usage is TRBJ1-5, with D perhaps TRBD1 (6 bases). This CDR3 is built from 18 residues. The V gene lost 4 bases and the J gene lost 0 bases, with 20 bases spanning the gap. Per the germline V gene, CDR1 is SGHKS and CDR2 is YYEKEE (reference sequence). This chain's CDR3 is CASSRVPGTLYSNQPQHF. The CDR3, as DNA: TGTGCCAGCAGCCGCGTCCCCGGGACACTTTATAGCAATCAGCCCCAGCATTTT.

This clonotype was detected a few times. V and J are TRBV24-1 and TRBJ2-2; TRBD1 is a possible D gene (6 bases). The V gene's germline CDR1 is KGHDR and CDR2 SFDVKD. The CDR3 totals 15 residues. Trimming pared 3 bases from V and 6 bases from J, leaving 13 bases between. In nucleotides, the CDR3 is TGTGCCACCAGTGATCCGTTACCAGGGGCCGGGGAGCTGTTTTTT. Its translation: CATSDPLPGAGELFF.

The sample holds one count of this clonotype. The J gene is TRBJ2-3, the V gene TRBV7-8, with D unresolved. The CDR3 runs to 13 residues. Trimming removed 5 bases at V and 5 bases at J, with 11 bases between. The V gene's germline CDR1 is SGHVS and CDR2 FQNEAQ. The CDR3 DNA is TGTGCCAGCAGCCGAATGAATCAAGATACGCAGTATTTT. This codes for CASSRMNQDTQYF.

CDR3 nucleotide sequence: TGTGCCAGCAGCTTGCTTAGATCGAACACTGAAGCTTTCTTT. This codes for CASSLLRSNTEAFF. The gene calls are TRBV5-6 and TRBJ1-1, with D unclear. Germline-derived CDR1 and CDR2 are SGHDT and YYEEEE. Trimming cost V 1 base and J 1 base, with 8 bases left between them. The CDR3 is 14 amino acids.

The CDR3 loop reads CASRSSRAAGGLSYNEQFF. The CDR3 DNA reads as TGCGCCAGCAGATCATCCCGGGCGGCGGGGGGGCTCTCCTACAATGAGCAGTTCTTC. The rearrangement joins TRBV5-1 to TRBJ2-1, with TRBD2 matching 9 bases. Per germline, CDR1 SGHRS and CDR2 YFSETQ. V gave up 5 bases and J gave up 0 bases; unmatched junction bases: 15. This CDR3 is built from 19 residues.

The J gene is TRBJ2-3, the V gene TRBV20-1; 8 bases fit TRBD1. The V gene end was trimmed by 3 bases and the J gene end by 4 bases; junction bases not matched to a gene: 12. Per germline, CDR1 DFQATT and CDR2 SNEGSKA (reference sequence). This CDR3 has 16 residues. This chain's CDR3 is CSASGQGRTRSDTQYF. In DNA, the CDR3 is TGCAGTGCTAGCGGACAGGGTAGAACCCGGTCAGATACGCAGTATTTT.

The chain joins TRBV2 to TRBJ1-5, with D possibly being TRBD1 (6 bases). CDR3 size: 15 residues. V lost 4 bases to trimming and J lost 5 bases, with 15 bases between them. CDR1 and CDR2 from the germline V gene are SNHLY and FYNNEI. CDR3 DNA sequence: TGTGCCAGCAGTGGAAGGGGGACCGAGGATCAGCCCCAGCATTTT. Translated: CASSGRGTEDQPQHF.

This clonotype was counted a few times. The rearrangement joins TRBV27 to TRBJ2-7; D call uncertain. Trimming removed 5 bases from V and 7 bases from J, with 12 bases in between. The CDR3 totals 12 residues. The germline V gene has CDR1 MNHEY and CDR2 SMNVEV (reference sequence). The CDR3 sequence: CASSNPGREQYF. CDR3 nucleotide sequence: TGTGCCAGCAGTAACCCCGGCCGGGAGCAGTACTTC.

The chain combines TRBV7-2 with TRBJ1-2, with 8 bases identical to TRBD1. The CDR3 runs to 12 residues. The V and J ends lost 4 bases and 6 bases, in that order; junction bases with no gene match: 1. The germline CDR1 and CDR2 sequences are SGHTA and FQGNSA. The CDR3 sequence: CASSSRGHGYTF. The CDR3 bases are TGTGCCAGCAGCTCCAGGGGGCATGGCTACACCTTC.

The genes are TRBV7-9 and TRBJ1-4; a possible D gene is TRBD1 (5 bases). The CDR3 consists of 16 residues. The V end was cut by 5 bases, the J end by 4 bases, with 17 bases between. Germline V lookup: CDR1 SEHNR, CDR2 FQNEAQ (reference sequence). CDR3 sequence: CASSATATEINEKLFF. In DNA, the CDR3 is TGTGCCAGCAGCGCTACAGCGACAGAGATTAATGAAAAACTGTTTTTT.

The CDR3 loop reads CASRRTGSGKETQYF. The CDR3 DNA follows: TGTGCCAGCAGGCGAACAGGGTCTGGAAAAGAGACCCAGTACTTC. The gene calls are TRBV12-3 or TRBV12-4 and TRBJ2-5; D may be TRBD1 (6 bases). The CDR3 is 15 amino acids. Trimming removed 6 bases from V and 3 bases from J, with 17 bases in between.

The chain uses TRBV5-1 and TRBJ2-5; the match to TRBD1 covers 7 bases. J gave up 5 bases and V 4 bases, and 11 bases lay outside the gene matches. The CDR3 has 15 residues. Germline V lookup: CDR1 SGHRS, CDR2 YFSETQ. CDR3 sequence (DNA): TGCGCCAGCAGCCAAGCAAGGGGGCCTTTGGAGACCCAGTACTTC. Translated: CASSQARGPLETQYF.